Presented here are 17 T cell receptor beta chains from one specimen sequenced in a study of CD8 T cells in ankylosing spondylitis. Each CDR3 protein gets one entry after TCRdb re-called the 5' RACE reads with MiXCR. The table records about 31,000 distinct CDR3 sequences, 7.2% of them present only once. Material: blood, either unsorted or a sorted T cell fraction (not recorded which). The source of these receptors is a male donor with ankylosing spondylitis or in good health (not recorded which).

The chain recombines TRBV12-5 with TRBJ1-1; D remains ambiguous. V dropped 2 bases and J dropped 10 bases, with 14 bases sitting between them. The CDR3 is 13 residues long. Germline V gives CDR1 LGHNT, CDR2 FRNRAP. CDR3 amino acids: CASGLLPNMGAFF. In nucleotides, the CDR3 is TGTGCTAGTGGTTTGCTTCCAAACATGGGAGCTTTCTTT.

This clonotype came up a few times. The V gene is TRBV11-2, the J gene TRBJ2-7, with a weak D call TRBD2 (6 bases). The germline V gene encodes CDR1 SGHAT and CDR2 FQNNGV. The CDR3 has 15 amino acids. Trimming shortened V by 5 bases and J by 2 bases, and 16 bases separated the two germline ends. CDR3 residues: CASSPAGTYTYEQYF. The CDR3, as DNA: TGTGCCAGCAGCCCTGCCGGGACTTACACCTACGAGCAGTACTTC.

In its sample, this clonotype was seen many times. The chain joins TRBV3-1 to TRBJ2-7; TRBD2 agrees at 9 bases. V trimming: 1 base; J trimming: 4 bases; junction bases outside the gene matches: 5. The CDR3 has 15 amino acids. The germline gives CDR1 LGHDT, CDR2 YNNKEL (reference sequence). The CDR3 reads CASSQGSGSKYEQYF. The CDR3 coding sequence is TGTGCCAGCAGCCAAGGTAGCGGGAGTAAGTACGAGCAGTACTTC.

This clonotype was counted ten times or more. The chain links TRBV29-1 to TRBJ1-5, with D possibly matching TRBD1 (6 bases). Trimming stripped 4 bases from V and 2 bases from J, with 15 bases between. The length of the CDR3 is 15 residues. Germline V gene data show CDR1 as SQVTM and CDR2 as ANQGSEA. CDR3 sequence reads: CSVGEGGAGNQPQHF. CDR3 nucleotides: TGCAGCGTTGGTGAGGGGGGCGCAGGCAATCAGCCCCAGCATTTT.

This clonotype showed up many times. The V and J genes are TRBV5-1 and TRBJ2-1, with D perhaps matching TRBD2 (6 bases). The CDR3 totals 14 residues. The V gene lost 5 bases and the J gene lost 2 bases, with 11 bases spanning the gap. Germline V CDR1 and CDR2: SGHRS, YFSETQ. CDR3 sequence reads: CASSSGVTYNEQFF. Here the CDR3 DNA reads TGCGCCAGCAGTTCGGGGGTCACCTACAATGAGCAGTTCTTC.

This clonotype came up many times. CDR3 in amino acids: CASSLRIDEQFF. CDR3 in DNA: TGCGCCAGCAGCTTGCGTATTGATGAGCAGTTCTTC. The V and J genes are TRBV5-1 and TRBJ2-1; D gene unclear. Trimming cost V 1 base and J 8 bases, with 7 bases left between them. CDR1 is SGHRS and CDR2 is YFSETQ in the germline V gene. This CDR3 is 12 amino acids long.

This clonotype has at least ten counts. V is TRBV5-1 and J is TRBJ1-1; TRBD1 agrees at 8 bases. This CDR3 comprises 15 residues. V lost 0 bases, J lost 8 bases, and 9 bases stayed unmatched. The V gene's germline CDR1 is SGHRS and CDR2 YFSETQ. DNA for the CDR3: TGCGCCAGCAGCTTGGCCGGCATGGGACAGGACGAAGCTTTCTTT. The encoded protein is CASSLAGMGQDEAFF.

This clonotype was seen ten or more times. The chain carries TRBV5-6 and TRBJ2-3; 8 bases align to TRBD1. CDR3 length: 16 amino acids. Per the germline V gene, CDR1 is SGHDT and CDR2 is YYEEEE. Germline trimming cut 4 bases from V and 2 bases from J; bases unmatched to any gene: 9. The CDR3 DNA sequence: TGTGCCAGCAGCCCCCCCCGGACAGGGTTCACAGATACGCAGTATTTT. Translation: CASSPPRTGFTDTQYF. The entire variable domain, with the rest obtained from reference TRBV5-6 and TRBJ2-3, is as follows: DAGVTQSPTHLIKTRGQQVTLRCSPKSGHDTVSWYQQALGQGPQFIFQYYEEEERQRGNFPDRFSGHQFPNYSSELNVNALLLGDSALYLCASSPPRTGFTDTQYFGPGTRLTVL.

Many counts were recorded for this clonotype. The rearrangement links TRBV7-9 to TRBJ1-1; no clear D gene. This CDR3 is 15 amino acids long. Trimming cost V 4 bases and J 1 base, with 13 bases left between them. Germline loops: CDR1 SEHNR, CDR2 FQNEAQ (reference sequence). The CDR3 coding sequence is TGTGCCAGCAGCTCCGGGTGGGGATGGAACACTGAAGCTTTCTTT. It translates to CASSSGWGWNTEAFF.

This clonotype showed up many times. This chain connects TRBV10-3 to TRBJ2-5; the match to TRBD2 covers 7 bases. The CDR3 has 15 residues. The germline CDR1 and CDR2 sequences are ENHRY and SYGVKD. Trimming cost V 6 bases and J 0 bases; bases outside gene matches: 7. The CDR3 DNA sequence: TGTGCCATCAGGGATAGACTAGCCGACCAAGAGACCCAGTACTTC. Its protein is CAIRDRLADQETQYF.

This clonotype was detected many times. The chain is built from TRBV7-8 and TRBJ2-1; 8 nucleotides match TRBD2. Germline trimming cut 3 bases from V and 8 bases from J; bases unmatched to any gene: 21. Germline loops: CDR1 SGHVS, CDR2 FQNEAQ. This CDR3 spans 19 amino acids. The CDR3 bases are TGTGCCAGCAGCTTCCTCTCCTCCGGGTACCGGGAGGGCTCAGATGAGCAGTTCTTC. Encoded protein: CASSFLSSGYREGSDEQFF.

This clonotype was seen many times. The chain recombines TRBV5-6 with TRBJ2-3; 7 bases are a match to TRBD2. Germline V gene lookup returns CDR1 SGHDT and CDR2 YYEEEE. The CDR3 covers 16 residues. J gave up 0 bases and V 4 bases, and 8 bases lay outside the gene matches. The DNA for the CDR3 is TGTGCCAGCAGCCCCCGGGTTAGCGGGAGCACAGATACGCAGTATTTT. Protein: CASSPRVSGSTDTQYF.

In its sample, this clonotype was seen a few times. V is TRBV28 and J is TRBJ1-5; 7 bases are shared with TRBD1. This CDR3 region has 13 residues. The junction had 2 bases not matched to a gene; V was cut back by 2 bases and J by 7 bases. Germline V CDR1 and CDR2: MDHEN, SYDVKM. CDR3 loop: CASSLQGEQPQHF. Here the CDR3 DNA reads TGTGCCAGCAGTTTACAGGGGGAACAGCCCCAGCATTTT.

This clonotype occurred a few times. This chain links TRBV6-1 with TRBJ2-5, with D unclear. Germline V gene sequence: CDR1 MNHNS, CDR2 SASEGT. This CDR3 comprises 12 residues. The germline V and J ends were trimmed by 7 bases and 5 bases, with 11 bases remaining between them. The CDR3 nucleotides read TGTGCCAGCACATGGGATCGGGAGACCCAGTACTTC. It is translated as CASTWDRETQYF.

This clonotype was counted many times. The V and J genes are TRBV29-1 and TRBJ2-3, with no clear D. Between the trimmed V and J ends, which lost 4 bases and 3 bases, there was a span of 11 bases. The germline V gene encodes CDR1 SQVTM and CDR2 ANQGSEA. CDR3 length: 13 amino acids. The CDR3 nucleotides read TGCAGCGTTGGAGGCCGGGCGACAGATACGCAGTATTTT. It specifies CSVGGRATDTQYF.

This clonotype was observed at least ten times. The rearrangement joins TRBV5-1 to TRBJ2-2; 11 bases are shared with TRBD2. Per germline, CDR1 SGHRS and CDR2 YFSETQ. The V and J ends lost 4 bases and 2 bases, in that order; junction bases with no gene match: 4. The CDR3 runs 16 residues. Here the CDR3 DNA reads TGCGCCAGCAGCCCGGGACTAGCGGATAACACCGGGGAGCTGTTTTTT. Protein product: CASSPGLADNTGELFF.

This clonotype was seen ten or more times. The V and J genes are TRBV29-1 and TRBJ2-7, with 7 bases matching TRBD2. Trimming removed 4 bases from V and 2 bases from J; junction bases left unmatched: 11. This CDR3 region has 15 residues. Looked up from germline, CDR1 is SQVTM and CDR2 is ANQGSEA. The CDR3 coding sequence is TGCAGCGTTGCACCGGGGCGGGGAGGGCCCTACGAGCAGTACTTC. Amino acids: CSVAPGRGGPYEQYF.